This T cell receptor (beta chain) was profiled in a study of cytomegalovirus exposure and HLA in healthy donors. This CDR3 is 12 amino acids long. V lost 7 bases and J lost 6, with 12 bases in between. Germline assignment: CDR1 SNHLY and CDR2 FYNNEI. In the PCR, 60 Vbeta and 13 Jbeta primers were used. The data were produced by immunoSEQ multiplex PCR, yet TCRdb's version contains in-frame clones alone and is incomplete. The sample lists roughly 200,000 clones, roughly 90% occurring once. V gene TRBV2 combines with J gene TRBJ1-1; D gene unclear. This TCR was sampled from a woman between 25 and 40 years old in good health and CMV-seronegative. Sequencing was carried out using PBMCs. CDR3 nucleotide sequence: TGTGCCAGCAAGTCTGGAGGACCTGAAGCTTTCTTT. Translating it yields CASKSGGPEAFF. Variable domain in full (rest from reference TRBV2 and TRBJ1-1): EPEVTQTPSHQVTQMGQEVILRCVPISNHLYFYWYRQILGQKVEFLVSFYNNEISEKSEIFDDQFSVERPDGSNFTLKIRSTKLEDSAMYFCASKSGGPEAFFGQGTRLTVV.